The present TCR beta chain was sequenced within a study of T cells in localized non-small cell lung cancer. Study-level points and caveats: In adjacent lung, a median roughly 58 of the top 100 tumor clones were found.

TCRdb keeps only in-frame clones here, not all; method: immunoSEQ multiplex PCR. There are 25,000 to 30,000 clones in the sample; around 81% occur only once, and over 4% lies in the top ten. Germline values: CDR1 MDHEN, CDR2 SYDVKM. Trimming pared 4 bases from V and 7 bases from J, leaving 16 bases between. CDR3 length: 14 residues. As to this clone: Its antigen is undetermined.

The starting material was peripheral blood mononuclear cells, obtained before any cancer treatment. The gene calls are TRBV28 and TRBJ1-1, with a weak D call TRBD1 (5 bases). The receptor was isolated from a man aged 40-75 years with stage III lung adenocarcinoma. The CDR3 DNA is TGTGCCAGCAGTTCTCTCCCAGGGCTCATTGAAGCTTTCTTT. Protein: CASSSLPGLIEAFF.